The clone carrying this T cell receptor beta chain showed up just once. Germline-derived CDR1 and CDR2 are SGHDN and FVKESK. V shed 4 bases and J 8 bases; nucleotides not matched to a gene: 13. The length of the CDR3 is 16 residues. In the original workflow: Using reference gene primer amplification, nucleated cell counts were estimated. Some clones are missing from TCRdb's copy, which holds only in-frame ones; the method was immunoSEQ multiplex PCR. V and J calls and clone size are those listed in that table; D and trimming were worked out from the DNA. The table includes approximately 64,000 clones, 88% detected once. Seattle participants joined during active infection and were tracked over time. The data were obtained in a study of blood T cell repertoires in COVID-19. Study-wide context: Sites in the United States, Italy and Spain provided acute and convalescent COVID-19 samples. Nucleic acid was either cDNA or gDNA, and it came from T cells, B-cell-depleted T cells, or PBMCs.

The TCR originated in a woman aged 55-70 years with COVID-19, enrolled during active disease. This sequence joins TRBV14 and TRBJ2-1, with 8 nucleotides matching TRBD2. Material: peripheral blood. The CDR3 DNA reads TGTGCCAGCAGCCCCAATGACGGGACTAGTATCTATGAGCAGTTCTTC. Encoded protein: CASSPNDGTSIYEQFF.